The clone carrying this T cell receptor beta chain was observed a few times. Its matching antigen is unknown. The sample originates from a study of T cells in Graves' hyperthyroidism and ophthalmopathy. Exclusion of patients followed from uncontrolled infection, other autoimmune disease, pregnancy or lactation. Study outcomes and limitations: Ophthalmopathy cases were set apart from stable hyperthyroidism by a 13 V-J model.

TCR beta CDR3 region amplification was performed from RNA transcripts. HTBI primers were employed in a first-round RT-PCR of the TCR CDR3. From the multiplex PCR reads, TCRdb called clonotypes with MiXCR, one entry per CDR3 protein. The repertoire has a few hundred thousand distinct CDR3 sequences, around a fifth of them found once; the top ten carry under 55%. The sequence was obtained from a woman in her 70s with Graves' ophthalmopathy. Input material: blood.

The CDR3 DNA reads as TGTGCCTGGAGAAGGGGGGGACGGGACACCGGGGAGCTGTTTTTT. Amino acids: CAWRRGGRDTGELFF. The rearrangement uses TRBV30 and TRBJ2-2; D possibly corresponds to TRBD2 (7 bases). V lost 3 bases and J 3 bases, leaving 14 bases between the germline ends. The CDR3 length is 15 residues. Germline V CDR1 and CDR2: GTSNPN, SVGIG (reference sequence).